These T cell receptor beta chains were read from a single sample in a study of T-cell reconstitution after alpha-beta-depleted transplantation in children. TCRdb redid the calling of the PCR reads with MiXCR, one entry per CDR3 protein. The sample shows under 750,000 distinct CDR3 sequences, 23% of them seen only once. The sample here was PBMCs, mostly from graft donor cells, taken 360 days after TCRalphabeta/CD19-depleted stem cell transplant. The receptors were gathered from a boy under two years old who had a stem cell transplant for acute myeloid leukemia, so the T cells may come from the graft donor. Both conserved end residues are part of each CDR3. The D gene is left open where the match is weak.

D	J	V	CDR3
-	TRBJ1-2	TRBV4-3	CASSQDVGGVLSDYGYTF
-	TRBJ2-2	TRBV19	CASNPAGGPGTGELFF
-	TRBJ2-1	TRBV24-1	CATSDLRLRDEQFF
TRBD1	TRBJ2-5	TRBV5-1	CASSSSDRGQETQYF
-	TRBJ1-5	TRBV6-1	CASAQVPDQPQHF
TRBD2	TRBJ2-3	TRBV20-1	CSARNPFSGGHTDTQYF
-	TRBJ2-1	TRBV7-6	CASSLDAGTSNEQFF
-	TRBJ1-6	TRBV12-3/TRBV12-4	CASSFSTGSPLHF
TRBD1	TRBJ2-7	TRBV10-3	CAMAGTAGHEQYF
TRBD1	TRBJ2-7	TRBV29-1	CSVENHDRVPYEQYF
-	TRBJ2-5	TRBV7-9	CASSSNSRGETQYF
TRBD1	TRBJ2-3	TRBV7-9	CASSLVTGGNTDTQYF
TRBD2	TRBJ2-1	TRBV24-1	CATSDPSGGAGNEQFF
TRBD1	TRBJ1-5	TRBV20-1	CSASNRDRGGTQPQHF
-	TRBJ2-3	TRBV5-1	CASSLGGDKYTQYF
TRBD1	TRBJ2-3	TRBV24-1	CATSDFGRGLADTQYF
-	TRBJ1-4	TRBV6-6	CASSEKRSEKLFF
-	TRBJ2-5	TRBV6-6	CASSNGGGETQYF
TRBD2	TRBJ2-1	TRBV7-2	CASSLRGLAGRYNEQFF
TRBD2	TRBJ2-2	TRBV12-3/TRBV12-4	CATATSWFSGELFF
TRBD1	TRBJ2-1	TRBV12-3/TRBV12-4	CASRLTGGIYNEQFF
TRBD2	TRBJ2-1	TRBV20-1	CSFHRAGGGGYNEQFF
-	TRBJ1-2	TRBV20-1	CSAARVWPHGYTF
TRBD1	TRBJ1-2	TRBV28	CASSSDRTYRGYGYTF
TRBD1	TRBJ2-5	TRBV20-1	CSVRLRDRGRQETQYF
-	TRBJ2-3	TRBV15	CATSGSTGDTQYF
-	TRBJ2-1	TRBV11-2	CASSQHPGAVRNEQFF
TRBD2	TRBJ2-1	TRBV5-5	CASRPSGGLSEYNEQFF
TRBD1	TRBJ1-4	TRBV20-1	CSARGHRDSGKLFF
-	TRBJ2-7	TRBV20-1	CSARGQDAYEQYF
-	TRBJ2-1	TRBV6-5	CASSYATTNEQFF
TRBD1	TRBJ2-1	TRBV12-5	CASGSGTGYNEQFF
TRBD2	TRBJ2-3	TRBV12-3/TRBV12-4	CASSVLAGVVDTQYF
-	TRBJ1-1	TRBV4-3	CASSQDVGVNTEAFF
-	TRBJ1-1	TRBV15	CATSSTGNTEAFF
-	TRBJ2-5	TRBV7-7	CASSLGGGQVRTQYF
TRBD1	TRBJ1-1	TRBV25-1	CASSAPQGARGAFF
TRBD2	TRBJ2-5	TRBV5-1	CASSFGLAEFQETQYF
TRBD1	TRBJ2-7	TRBV6-5	CASSYSRQGSYEQYF
-	TRBJ1-1	TRBV4-1	CASSLGEAGHTEAFF
-	TRBJ2-7	TRBV12-3/TRBV12-4	CASSPQWGGGYEQYF
-	TRBJ2-7	TRBV12-3/TRBV12-4	CASAGTPYEQYF
-	TRBJ2-1	TRBV12-3/TRBV12-4	CASGASRSSELSTNEQFF
-	TRBJ2-1	TRBV25-1	CASSQFGAYEQFF
-	TRBJ2-2	TRBV18	CASSPIQASNTGELFF
TRBD1	TRBJ1-1	TRBV7-6	CASSMTGANTEAFF
TRBD2	TRBJ2-1	TRBV29-1	CSVEEWRGGGNEQFF
TRBD2	TRBJ2-5	TRBV20-1	CSARDHQRGVGETQYF
-	TRBJ2-7	TRBV7-8	CASSLVGSDEQYF
-	TRBJ2-3	TRBV20-1	CSVNLYSTDTQYF
-	TRBJ1-4	TRBV21-1	CASSKRVVTNEKLFF
-	TRBJ1-5	TRBV28	CASSFRGDQPQHF
TRBD1	TRBJ1-1	TRBV11-1	CASSLFERQGGPNTEAFF
TRBD1	TRBJ1-4	TRBV5-5	CASSLIVTGGDEKLFF
-	TRBJ1-2	TRBV12-3/TRBV12-4	CASSFRRNYTF
-	TRBJ1-1	TRBV7-9	CASGDTEAFF
-	TRBJ2-3	TRBV20-1	CSARPGPNTDTQYF
-	TRBJ2-1	TRBV10-1	CASQPSGEFNEQFF
-	TRBJ1-3	TRBV28	CASSFLNRVTGNTIYF